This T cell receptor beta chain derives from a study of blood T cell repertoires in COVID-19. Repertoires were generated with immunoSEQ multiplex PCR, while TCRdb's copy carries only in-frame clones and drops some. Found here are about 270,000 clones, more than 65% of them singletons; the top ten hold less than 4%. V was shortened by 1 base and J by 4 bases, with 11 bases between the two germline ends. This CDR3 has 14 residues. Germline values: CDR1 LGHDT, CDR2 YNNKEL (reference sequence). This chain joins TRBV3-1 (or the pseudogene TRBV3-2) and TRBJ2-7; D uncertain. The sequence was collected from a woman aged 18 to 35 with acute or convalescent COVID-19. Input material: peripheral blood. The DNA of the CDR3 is TGTGCCAGCAGCCAAGTTTCAGGCTCTTACGAGCAGTACTTC. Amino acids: CASSQVSGSYEQYF.